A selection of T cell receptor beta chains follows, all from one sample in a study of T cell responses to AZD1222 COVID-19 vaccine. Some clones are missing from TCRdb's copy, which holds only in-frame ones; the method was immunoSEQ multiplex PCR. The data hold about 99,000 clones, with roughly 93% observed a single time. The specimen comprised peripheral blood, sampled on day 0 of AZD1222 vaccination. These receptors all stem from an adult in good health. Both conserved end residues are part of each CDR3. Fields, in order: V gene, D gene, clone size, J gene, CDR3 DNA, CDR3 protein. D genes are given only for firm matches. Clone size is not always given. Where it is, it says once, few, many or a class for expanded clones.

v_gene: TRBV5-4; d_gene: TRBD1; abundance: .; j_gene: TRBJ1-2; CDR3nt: TGTGCCAGCAGCTATGGACAGGCTAACTATGGCTACACCTTC; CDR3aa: CASSYGQANYGYTF
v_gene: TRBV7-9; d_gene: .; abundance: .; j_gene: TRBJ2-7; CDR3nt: TGTGCCAGCAAGTCCGGCGGATCTGAGCAGTACTTC; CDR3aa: CASKSGGSEQYF
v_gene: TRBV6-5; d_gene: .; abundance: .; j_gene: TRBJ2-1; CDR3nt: TGTGCCAGCACAGAGCTAGCGACCGACAATGAGCAGTTCTTC; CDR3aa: CASTELATDNEQFF
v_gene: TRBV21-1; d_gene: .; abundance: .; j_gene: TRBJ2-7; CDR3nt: TGTGCCAGCAGCAAGGGGCAGCGACGGAGTTACCACGAGCAGTACTTC; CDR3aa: CASSKGQRRSYHEQYF
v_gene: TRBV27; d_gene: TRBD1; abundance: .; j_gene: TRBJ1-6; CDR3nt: TGTGCCAGCAGTTTATCGATCCGGGGGACAGGCAATTCACCCCTCCACTTT; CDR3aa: CASSLSIRGTGNSPLHF
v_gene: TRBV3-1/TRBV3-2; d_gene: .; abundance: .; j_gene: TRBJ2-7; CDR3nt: TGTGCCAGCAGCCTAAGGGGGGGGAGCGGCTACGAGCAGTACTTC; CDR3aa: CASSLRGGSGYEQYF
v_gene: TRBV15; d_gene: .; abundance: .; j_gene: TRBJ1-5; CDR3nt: TGTGCCACCAGCAGAGAACAGGACTTAATCTTAAGTCAGCCCCAGCATTTT; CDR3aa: CATSREQDLILSQPQHF
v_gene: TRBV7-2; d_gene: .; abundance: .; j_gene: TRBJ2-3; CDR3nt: TGTGCCAGCAGCCCCAGGACAGGTGCGGGGGTAGATACGCAGTATTTT; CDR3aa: CASSPRTGAGVDTQYF
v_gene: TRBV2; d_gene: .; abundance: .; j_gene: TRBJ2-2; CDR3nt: TGTGCCAGCGCACGGTCAGTTGGCACCGGGGAGCTGTTTTTT; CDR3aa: CASARSVGTGELFF
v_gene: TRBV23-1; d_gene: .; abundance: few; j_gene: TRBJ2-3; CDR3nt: TGCGCCAGCAGTCAGGACGATGACTACGGAGAAGACACAGATACGCAGTATTTT; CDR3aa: CASSQDDDYGEDTDTQYF